This T cell receptor beta chain was sequenced in a study of blood T cells in healthy people across ages. Regarding the study as a whole: Per-million-T-cell TCR beta diversity fell roughly linearly with age.

Each sample yielded at least 5 micrograms of PBMC total RNA. This clonotype was detected only a few times. As yet, its antigen is unknown. For the second PCR, which ran for about 6 to 11 cycles, a sample-barcoded 5' primer and a J-beta primer mix were used. A 12-random-nucleotide template-switch adaptor tagged each cDNA molecule. TCRdb independently ran MiXCR on the 5' RACE reads; one entry per CDR3 protein. The table records about 580,000 distinct CDR3 sequences, around 48% of them present only once. The germline gives CDR1 SQVTM, CDR2 ANQGSEA. Trimming took off 1 base at V and 8 bases at J, with 14 bases between the two ends. The CDR3 loop spans 13 amino acids.

The gene calls are TRBV29-1 and TRBJ1-1, with D perhaps TRBD1 (6 bases). Source material: blood. The receptor was isolated from a man at least 80 years old in good health. The CDR3 here is CSVEVRARGEAFF. The CDR3 region has the DNA TGCAGCGTTGAAGTAAGGGCCAGGGGAGAAGCTTTCTTT.